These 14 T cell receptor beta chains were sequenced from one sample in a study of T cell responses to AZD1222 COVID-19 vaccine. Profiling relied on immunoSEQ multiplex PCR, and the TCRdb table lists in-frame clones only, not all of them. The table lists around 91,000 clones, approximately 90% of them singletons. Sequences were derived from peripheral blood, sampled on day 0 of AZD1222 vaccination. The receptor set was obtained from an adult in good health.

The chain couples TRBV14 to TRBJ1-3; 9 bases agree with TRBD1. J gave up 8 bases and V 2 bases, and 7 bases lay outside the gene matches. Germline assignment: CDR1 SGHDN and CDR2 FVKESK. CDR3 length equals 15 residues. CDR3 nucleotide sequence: TGTGCCAGCAGCCAACTCCGGACAGGGGCCCACACCATATATTTT. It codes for CASSQLRTGAHTIYF.

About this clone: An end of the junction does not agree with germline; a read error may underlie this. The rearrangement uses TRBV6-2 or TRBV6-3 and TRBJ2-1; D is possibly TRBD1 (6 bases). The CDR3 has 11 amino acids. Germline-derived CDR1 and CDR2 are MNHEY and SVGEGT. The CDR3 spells CASTYGQEQFF. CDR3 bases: TGTGCCAGCACTTACGGACAGGAGCAGTTCTTC.

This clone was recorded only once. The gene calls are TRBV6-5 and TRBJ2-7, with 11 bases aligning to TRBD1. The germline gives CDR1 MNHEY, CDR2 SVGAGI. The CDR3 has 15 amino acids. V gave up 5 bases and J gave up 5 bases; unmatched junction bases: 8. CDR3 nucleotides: TGTGCCAGCAGTCCGACCGGGACAGGGGGGGACGAGCAGTACTTC. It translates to CASSPTGTGGDEQYF.

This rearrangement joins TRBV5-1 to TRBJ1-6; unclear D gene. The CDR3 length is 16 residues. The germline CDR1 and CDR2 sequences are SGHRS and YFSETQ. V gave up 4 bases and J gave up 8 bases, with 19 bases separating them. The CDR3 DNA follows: TGCGCCAGCAGCCCCAGGTCCGACCCGGTCGATTCACCCCTCCACTTT. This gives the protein CASSPRSDPVDSPLHF.

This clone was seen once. The CDR3 region is CASSQVRDTLEGGGNEQFF. CDR3 sequence (DNA): TGTGCCAGCAGCCAAGTACGGGACACCTTGGAAGGAGGGGGCAATGAGCAGTTCTTC. The chain has TRBV3-1 (or the pseudogene TRBV3-2) and TRBJ2-1; possibly TRBD1 or TRBD2 for D (6 bases each). Trimming took 1 base from V and 6 from J, leaving 25 bases between them. CDR3 size: 19 residues. Germline CDR1 reads LGHDT; CDR2 reads YNNKEL (reference sequence).

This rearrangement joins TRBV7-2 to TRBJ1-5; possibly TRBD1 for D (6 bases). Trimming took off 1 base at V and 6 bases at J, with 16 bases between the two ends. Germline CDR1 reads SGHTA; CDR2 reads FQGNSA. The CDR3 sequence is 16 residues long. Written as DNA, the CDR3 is TGTGCCAGCAGCTTAGGGGCCGGGGGGCTCCGTCAGCCCCAGCATTTT. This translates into CASSLGAGGLRQPQHF.

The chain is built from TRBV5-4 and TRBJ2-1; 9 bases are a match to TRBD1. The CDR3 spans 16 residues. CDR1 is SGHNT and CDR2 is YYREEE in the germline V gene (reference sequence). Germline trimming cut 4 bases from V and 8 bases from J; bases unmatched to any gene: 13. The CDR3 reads CASSPPGDRAKDEQFF. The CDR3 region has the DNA TGTGCCAGCAGCCCCCCTGGGGACAGGGCGAAAGATGAGCAGTTCTTC.

CDR3 amino acids: CASSPRTGNSGANVLTF. The CDR3 DNA reads as TGTGCCAGCAGCCCCAGGACAGGGAACTCTGGGGCCAACGTCCTGACTTTC. The chain couples TRBV11-3 to TRBJ2-6; 8 bases map to TRBD1. V was clipped by 5 bases and J by 0 bases; unmatched bases: 6. The length of the CDR3 is 17 residues. The V gene's germline CDR1 is SGHNT and CDR2 YENEEA.

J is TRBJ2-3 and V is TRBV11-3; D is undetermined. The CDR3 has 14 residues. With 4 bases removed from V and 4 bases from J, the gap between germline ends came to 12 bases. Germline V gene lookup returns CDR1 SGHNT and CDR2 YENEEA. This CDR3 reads CASSSRRDSDTQYF. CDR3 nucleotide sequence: TGTGCCAGCAGCTCGCGGAGAGACTCAGATACGCAGTATTTT.

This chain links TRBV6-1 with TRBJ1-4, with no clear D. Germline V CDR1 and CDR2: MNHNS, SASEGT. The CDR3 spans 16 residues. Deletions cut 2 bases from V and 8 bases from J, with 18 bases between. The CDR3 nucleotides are TGTGCCAGCAGTGAATGGTTTGGGAGAGCGGGAGAAAAACTGTTTTTT. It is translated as CASSEWFGRAGEKLFF.

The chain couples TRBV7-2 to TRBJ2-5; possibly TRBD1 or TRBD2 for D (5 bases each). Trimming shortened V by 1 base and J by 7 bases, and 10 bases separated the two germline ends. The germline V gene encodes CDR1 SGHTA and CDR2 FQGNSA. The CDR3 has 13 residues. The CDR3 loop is CASSLGGGGTQYF. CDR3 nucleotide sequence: TGTGCCAGCAGCTTAGGGGGCGGAGGGACCCAGTACTTC.

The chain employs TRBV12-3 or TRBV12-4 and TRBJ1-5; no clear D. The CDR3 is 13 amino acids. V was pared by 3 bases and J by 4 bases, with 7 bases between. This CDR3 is CASSLAENQPQHF. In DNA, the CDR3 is TGTGCCAGCAGTTTGGCGGAAAATCAGCCCCAGCATTTT.

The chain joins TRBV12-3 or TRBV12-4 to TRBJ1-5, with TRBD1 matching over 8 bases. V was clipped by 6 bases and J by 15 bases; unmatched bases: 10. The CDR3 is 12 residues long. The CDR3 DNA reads TGTGCCAGCAGCCTGGGGACAGGCAGTCGGCATTTT. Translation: CASSLGTGSRHF.

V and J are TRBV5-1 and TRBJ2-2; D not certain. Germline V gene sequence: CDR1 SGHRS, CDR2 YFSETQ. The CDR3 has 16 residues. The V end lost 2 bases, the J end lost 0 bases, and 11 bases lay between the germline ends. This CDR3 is CASSFSTTANTGELFF. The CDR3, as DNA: TGCGCCAGCAGCTTTTCAACAACCGCGAACACCGGGGAGCTGTTTTTT.